This T cell receptor (beta chain) emerged from a study of blood T cell repertoires in COVID-19. At the level of the study: Sources were T cells, B-cell-depleted T cells, or PBMCs; the material itself was cDNA or gDNA.

Germline V gives CDR1 KGHSH, CDR2 LQKENI. The CDR3 consists of 15 residues. The V and J ends lost 2 bases and 4 bases respectively, with 12 bases between them. Profiling relied on immunoSEQ multiplex PCR, and the TCRdb table lists in-frame clones only, not all of them. The table includes 300,000 to 400,000 clones, around 90% detected once. Adults between roughly 18 and 95 years of age took part from more than 20 US areas. The source is a woman under 30 who had recovered from COVID-19. The chain carries TRBV18 and TRBJ1-3; D is undetermined. Sample: PBMCs or T cells enriched from blood (not recorded which). The CDR3 loop is CASSPWTLAGNTIYF. The CDR3 DNA follows: TGTGCCAGCTCACCATGGACTCTGGCAGGAAACACCATATATTTT.